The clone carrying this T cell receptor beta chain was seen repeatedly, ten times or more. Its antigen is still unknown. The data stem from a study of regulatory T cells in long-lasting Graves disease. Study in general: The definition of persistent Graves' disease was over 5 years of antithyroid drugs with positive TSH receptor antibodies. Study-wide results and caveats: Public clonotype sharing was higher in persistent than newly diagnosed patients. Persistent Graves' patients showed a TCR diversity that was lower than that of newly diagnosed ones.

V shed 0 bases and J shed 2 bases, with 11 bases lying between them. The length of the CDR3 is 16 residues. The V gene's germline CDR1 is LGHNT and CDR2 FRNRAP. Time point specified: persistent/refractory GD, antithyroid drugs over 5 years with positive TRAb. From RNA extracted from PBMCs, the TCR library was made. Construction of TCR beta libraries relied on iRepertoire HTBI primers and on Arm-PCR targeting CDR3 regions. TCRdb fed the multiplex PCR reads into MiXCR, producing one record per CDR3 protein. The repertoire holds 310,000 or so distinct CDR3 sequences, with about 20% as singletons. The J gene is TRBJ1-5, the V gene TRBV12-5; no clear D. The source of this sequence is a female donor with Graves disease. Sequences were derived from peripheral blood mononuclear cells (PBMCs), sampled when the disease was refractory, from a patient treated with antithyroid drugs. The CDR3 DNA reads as TGTGCTAGTGGTTTGGTACAAACCGGAGGCAATCAGCCCCAGCATTTT. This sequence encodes CASGLVQTGGNQPQHF.